One sample yielded the 16 T cell receptor beta chains listed below, sequenced in a study of radiation and T cells in renal cell carcinoma. Sequenced by immunoSEQ multiplex PCR; TCRdb stores in-frame clones only, minus some. The sample records around 100,000 clones, 65% to 90% being singletons. Time point indicated: blood 4 weeks post-SBRT, at nephrectomy. Specified treatment: 15 Gy SBRT to primary tumor, nephrectomy 4 weeks later. This sample comprised blood, obtained from a patient whose treatment included radiotherapy and nephrectomy. These receptors were obtained from a man aged 60 to 69 with renal cell carcinoma.

V and J are TRBV7-2 and TRBJ2-7; 7 bases align to TRBD2. Germline V gives CDR1 SGHTA, CDR2 FQGNSA. V lost 5 bases and J lost 0; bases outside the gene matches: 4. There are 14 residues in the CDR3. This chain's CDR3 is CASSHGGSSYEQYF. The CDR3 nucleotides read TGTGCCAGCAGCCACGGGGGGAGCTCCTACGAGCAGTACTTC.

The CDR3 reads CASSQGGGWYNEQFF. The CDR3 bases are TGCGCCAGCAGCCAAGGAGGGGGCTGGTACAATGAGCAGTTCTTC. The chain uses TRBV4-3 and TRBJ2-1; 7 bases line up with TRBD1. CDR3 size: 15 residues. J lost 4 bases, V lost 1 base, and 4 bases had no gene match. CDR1 LGHNA and CDR2 YSLEER come from the germline V gene.

This chain links TRBV2 with TRBJ2-3, with 13 nucleotides matching TRBD2. The germline V gene has CDR1 SNHLY and CDR2 FYNNEI. V gave up 4 bases and J gave up 6 bases; unmatched junction bases: 10. This CDR3 comprises 17 residues. The CDR3 spells CASSGWTSGRTRDTQYF. In DNA form, the CDR3 reads TGTGCCAGCAGTGGGTGGACTAGCGGGAGAACGAGGGATACGCAGTATTTT.

The chain uses TRBV2 and TRBJ2-5, with 12 bases aligning to TRBD1. Per germline, CDR1 SNHLY and CDR2 FYNNEI. The CDR3 extends over 17 amino acids. The V and J ends lost 2 bases and 5 bases, in that order; junction bases with no gene match: 9. The CDR3 sequence is CASSERGQGAFGETQYF. Written as DNA, the CDR3 is TGTGCCAGCAGTGAAAGGGGACAGGGGGCGTTCGGGGAGACCCAGTACTTC.

V usage is TRBV28 and J usage is TRBJ1-2; 7 bases are shared with TRBD1. The CDR3 loop spans 13 amino acids. Germline V gene sequence: CDR1 MDHEN, CDR2 SYDVKM. V was pared by 7 bases and J by 4 bases, with 6 bases of the junction left unmatched. As DNA, the CDR3 is TGTGCCAGCATCCCGGACAGGATCTATGGCTACACCTTC. Residues: CASIPDRIYGYTF.

The chain has TRBV21-1 and TRBJ1-1; the table's D call TRBD1 went unverified against the DNA. TRBV21-1 is marked as a pseudogene. This CDR3 is 16 amino acids long. CDR3 in amino acids: CASSKDRGRKGTEAFF. The CDR3 coding sequence is TGTGCCAGCAGCAAAGACAGGGGGCGTAAGGGCACTGAAGCTTTCTTT.

This clone has a single count. The genes are TRBV21-1 and TRBJ2-4; the table's TRBD1 call for D was not verified on the DNA. TRBV21-1 is a pseudogene segment. CDR3 size: 11 residues. CDR3 residues: CASSKVGPGYF. The CDR3 bases are TGTGCCAGCAGCAAAGTGGGGCCGGGTTACTTC.

This chain links TRBV13 with TRBJ2-5, with 7 bases fitting TRBD1. The CDR3 contains 15 residues. Germline V lookup: CDR1 PRHDT, CDR2 FYEKMQ (reference sequence). V lost 5 bases to trimming and J lost 1 base; unmatched junction nucleotides: 7. The CDR3 DNA sequence: TGTGCCAGCAGCAGAGGAGACAGGGTCCAAGAGACCCAGTACTTC. It is translated as CASSRGDRVQETQYF.

V gene TRBV4-3 combines with J gene TRBJ1-2, with D unclear. From germline, CDR1 is LGHNA and CDR2 YSLEER. V was cut by 0 bases and J by 5 bases, with 7 bases left in between. This CDR3 spans 13 amino acids. CDR3 loop: CASSQDRRYGYTF. The CDR3 DNA reads as TGCGCCAGCAGCCAAGATCGACGTTATGGCTACACCTTC.

V usage is TRBV30 and J usage is TRBJ2-7; 9 positions agree with TRBD2. Germline CDR1 is GTSNPN and CDR2 is SVGIG (reference sequence). This CDR3 comprises 15 residues. V lost 5 bases to trimming and J lost 2 bases; unmatched junction nucleotides: 10. The CDR3 nucleotides are TGTGCCTGGGGGCGAGGGGCTAGCGGGGCCTACGAGCAGTACTTC. This codes for CAWGRGASGAYEQYF.

This clone has a single count. The chain is built from TRBV5-1 and TRBJ2-5; D is undetermined. The CDR3 sequence is 14 residues long. The ends were cut back, 2 bases at V and 2 bases at J, with 10 bases in the middle. The germline gives CDR1 SGHRS, CDR2 YFSETQ. The CDR3 DNA reads as TGCGCCAGCAGCTTCAAAGCTAGTCAAGAGACCCAGTACTTC. Its protein product is CASSFKASQETQYF.

This chain connects TRBV27 to TRBJ1-5, with D possibly matching TRBD1 (5 bases). The CDR3 is 14 residues long. V was shortened by 4 bases and J by 6 bases, with 13 bases between the two germline ends. CDR1 and CDR2 (germline): MNHEY, SMNVEV (reference sequence). The CDR3 nucleotides are TGTGCCAGCAGTTCCCCGGTGGGGGGTCAGCCCCAGCATTTT. Amino acid sequence: CASSSPVGGQPQHF.

The chain employs TRBV5-1 and TRBJ1-4; 8 positions agree with TRBD1. The CDR3 is 15 amino acids. Germline CDR1 SGHRS, CDR2 YFSETQ. The V segment lost 4 bases and the J segment 8 bases; nucleotides outside the gene matches: 10. The CDR3 DNA reads TGCGCCAGCAGCCCGTGGACAGGGAGAGAGGAAAAACTGTTTTTT. Protein: CASSPWTGREEKLFF.

This clone was detected a few times. The chain joins TRBV10-3 to TRBJ1-6; TRBD1 might be the D (5 bases). V lost 3 bases and J 7 bases, leaving 7 bases between the germline ends. In germline, CDR1 is ENHRY, CDR2 SYGVKD. There are 13 residues in the CDR3. CDR3 nucleotides: TGTGCCATCAGTGACAGGGTCAATTCACCCCTCCACTTT. Its translation: CAISDRVNSPLHF.

V is TRBV2 and J is TRBJ1-2; D perhaps matches TRBD1 (5 bases). CDR1 SNHLY and CDR2 FYNNEI come from the germline V gene. The CDR3 runs 15 residues. The V end was cut by 7 bases, the J end by 3 bases, with 18 bases between. The CDR3 coding sequence is TGTGCCAGCAAACCCCGGGGCCTAGGCCACTATGGCTACACCTTC. It codes for CASKPRGLGHYGYTF.

This clone was seen more than once but under ten times. The chain is built from TRBV9 and TRBJ1-3; TRBD1 agrees at 7 bases. There are 17 residues in the CDR3. J lost 2 bases, V lost 2 bases, and 10 bases had no gene match. The germline CDR1 and CDR2 sequences are SGDLS and YYNGEE. The CDR3, as DNA: TGTGCCAGCAGCGTCCTCGGAGACAGGGTTGCTGGAAACACCATATATTTT. The encoded protein is CASSVLGDRVAGNTIYF.